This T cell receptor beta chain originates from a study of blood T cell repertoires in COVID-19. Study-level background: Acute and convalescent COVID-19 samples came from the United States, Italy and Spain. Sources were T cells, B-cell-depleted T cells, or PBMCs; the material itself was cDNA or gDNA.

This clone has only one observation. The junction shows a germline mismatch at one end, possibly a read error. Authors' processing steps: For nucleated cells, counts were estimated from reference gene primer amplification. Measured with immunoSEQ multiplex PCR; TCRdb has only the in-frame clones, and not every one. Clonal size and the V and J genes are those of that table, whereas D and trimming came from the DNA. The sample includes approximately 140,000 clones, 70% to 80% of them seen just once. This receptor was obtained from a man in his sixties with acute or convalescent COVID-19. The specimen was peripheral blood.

The CDR3 DNA sequence: TGTGCTAGCAGCGCCCGACTAGCGGGAGACAATGAGCAGTTCTTC. Translation gives CASSARLAGDNEQFF. This chain links TRBV7-7 with TRBJ2-1, with 12 nucleotides matching TRBD2. Looked up from germline, CDR1 is SSHAT and CDR2 is FNYEAQ (reference sequence). CDR3 length: 15 residues.